The source of this TCR beta chain is a study of T cells after yellow fever vaccination. This clonotype occurred many times. The germline V gene encodes CDR1 MNHEY and CDR2 SMNVEV (reference sequence). The CDR3 is 16 amino acids. Trimming removed 1 base at V and 1 base at J, with 13 bases between. TCRdb re-analysed the 5' RACE reads in MiXCR, keeping a single row per CDR3 protein. The sample contains roughly 63,000 distinct CDR3 sequences, 6.5% to 9% of which appear only once. The sequencing used CD8+ T cells sorted from PBMCs, collected 15 days after the yellow fever booster vaccination. This receptor was taken from a man between 25 and 39 years old who received the YFV17D yellow fever vaccine. The chain has TRBV27 and TRBJ1-1, with D maybe TRBD1 (6 bases). Written as DNA, the CDR3 is TGTGCCAGCAGTTTATGGGGGCTCGGGACGAACACTGAAGCTTTCTTT. As protein: CASSLWGLGTNTEAFF.